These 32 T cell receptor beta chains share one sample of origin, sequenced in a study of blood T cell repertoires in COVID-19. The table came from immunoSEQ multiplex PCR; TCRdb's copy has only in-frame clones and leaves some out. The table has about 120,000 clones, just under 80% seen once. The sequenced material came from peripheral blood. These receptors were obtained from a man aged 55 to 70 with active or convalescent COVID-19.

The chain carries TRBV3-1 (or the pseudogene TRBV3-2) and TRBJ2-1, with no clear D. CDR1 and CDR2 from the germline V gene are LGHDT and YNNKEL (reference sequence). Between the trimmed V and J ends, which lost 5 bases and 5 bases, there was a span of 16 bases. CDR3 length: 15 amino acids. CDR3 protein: CASSYDTRSDNEQFF. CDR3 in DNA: TGTGCCAGCAGCTATGATACGAGGTCTGACAATGAGCAGTTCTTC.

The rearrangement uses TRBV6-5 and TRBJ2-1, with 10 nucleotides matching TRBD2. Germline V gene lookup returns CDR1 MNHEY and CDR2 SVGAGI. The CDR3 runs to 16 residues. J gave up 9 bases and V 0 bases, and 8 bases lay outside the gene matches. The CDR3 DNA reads TGTGCCAGCAGTTACTCAGCGGGAGGGCGGGGCGGTGAGCAGTTCTTC. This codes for CASSYSAGGRGGEQFF.

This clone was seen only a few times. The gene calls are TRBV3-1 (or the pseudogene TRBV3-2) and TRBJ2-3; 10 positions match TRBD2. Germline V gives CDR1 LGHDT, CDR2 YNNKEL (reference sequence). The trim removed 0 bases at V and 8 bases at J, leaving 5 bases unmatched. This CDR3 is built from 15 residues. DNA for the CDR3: TGTGCCAGCAGCCAAGATCGGGTAGCGGGAGGTACGCAGTATTTT. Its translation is CASSQDRVAGGTQYF.

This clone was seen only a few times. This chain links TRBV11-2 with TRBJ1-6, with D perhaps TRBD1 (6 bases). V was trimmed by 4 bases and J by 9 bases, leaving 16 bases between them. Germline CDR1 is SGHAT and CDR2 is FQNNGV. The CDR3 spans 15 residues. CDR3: CASSSTGTHGSPLHF. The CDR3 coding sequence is TGTGCCAGCAGCTCAACAGGGACCCATGGTTCACCCCTCCACTTT.

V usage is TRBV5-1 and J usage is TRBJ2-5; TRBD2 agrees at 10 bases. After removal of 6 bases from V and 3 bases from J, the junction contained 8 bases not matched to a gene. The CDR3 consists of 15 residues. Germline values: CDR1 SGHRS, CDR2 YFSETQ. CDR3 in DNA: TGCGCCAGCAAGAAAAACCTAGCGGGGGAAGAGACCCAGTACTTC. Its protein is CASKKNLAGEETQYF.

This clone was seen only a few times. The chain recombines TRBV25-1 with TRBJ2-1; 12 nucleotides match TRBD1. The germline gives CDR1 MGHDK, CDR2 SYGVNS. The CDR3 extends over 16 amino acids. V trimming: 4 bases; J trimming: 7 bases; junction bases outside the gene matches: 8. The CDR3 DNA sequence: TGTGCCAGCAGTGGCCCGGGACAGGGGGCTATGAATGAGCAGTTCTTC. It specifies CASSGPGQGAMNEQFF.

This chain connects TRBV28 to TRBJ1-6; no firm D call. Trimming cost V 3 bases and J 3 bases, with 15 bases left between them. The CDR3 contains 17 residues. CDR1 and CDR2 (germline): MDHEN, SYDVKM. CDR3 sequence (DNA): TGTGCCAGCAGTTTGGTAGACACCAGGTTCTATAATTCACCCCTCCACTTT. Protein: CASSLVDTRFYNSPLHF.

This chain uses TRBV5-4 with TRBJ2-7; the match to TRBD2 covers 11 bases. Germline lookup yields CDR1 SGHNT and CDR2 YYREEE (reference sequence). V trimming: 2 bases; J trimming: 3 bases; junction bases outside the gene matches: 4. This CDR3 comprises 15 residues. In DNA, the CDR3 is TGTGCCAGCAGCTTCCGACTAGCGGGATACTACGAGCAGTACTTC. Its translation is CASSFRLAGYYEQYF. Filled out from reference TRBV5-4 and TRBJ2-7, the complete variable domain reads ETGVTQSPTHLIKTRGQQVTLRCSSQSGHNTVSWYQQALGQGPQFIFQYYREEENGRGNFPPRFSGLQFPNYSSELNVNALELDDSALYLCASSFRLAGYYEQYFGPGTRLTVT.

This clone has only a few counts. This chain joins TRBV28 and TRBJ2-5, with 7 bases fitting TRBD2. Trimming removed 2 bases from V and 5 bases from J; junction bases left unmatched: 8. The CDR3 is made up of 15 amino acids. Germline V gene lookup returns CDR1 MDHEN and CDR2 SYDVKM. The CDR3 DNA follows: TGTGCCAGCAGTTTAGCGGGAGAGTTCCTCGAGACCCAGTACTTC. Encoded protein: CASSLAGEFLETQYF.

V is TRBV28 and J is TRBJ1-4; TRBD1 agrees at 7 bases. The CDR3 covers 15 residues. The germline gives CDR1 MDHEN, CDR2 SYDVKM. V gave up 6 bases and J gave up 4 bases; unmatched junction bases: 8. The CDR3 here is CASSVKGARNEKLFF. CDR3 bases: TGTGCCAGCAGCGTAAAGGGGGCTCGTAATGAAAAACTGTTTTTT.

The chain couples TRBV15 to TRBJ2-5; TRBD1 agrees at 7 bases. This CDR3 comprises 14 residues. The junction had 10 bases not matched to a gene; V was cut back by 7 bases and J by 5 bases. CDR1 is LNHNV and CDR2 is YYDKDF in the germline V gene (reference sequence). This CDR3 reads CATNPGQRVETQYF. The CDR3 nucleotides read TGTGCCACCAACCCGGGACAGAGGGTGGAGACCCAGTACTTC.

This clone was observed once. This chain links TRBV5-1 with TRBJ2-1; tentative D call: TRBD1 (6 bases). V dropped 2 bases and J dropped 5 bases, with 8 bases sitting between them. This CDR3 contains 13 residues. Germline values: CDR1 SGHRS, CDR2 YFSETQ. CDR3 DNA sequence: TGCGCCAGCAGCTTCCAGGGGAACAATGAGCAGTTCTTC. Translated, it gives CASSFQGNNEQFF.

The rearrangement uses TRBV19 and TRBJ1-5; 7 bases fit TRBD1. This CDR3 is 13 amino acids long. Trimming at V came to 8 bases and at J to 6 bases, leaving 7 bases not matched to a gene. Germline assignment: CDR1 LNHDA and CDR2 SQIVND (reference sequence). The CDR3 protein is CASQDRWAQPQHF. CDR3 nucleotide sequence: TGTGCCAGTCAGGACAGGTGGGCTCAGCCCCAGCATTTT.

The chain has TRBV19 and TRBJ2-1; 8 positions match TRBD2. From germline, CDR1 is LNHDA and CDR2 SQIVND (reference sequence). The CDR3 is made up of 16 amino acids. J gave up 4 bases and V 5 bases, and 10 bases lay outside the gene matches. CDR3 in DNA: TGTGCCAGTAGTGCACCCAGGACTAGCAGTTACAATGAGCAGTTCTTC. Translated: CASSAPRTSSYNEQFF.

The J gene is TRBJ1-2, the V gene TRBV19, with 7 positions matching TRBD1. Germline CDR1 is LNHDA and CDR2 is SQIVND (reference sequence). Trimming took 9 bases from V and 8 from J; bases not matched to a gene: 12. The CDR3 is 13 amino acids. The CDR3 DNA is TGTGCCAGCTCTACAGGGGCCTCAGGCGGCTACACCTTC. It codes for CASSTGASGGYTF.

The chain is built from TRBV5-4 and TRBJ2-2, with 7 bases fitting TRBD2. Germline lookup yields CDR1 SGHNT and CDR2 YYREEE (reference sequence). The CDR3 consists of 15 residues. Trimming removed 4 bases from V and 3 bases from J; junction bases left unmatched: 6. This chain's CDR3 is CASSRGLVDTGELFF. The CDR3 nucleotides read TGTGCCAGCAGCCGAGGACTAGTTGACACCGGGGAGCTGTTTTTT.

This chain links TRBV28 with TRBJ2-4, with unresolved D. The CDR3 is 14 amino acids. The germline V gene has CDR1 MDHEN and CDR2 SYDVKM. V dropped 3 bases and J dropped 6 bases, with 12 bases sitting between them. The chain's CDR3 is CASSLAGVGNIQYF. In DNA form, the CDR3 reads TGTGCCAGCAGTTTGGCCGGAGTTGGAAACATTCAGTACTTC.

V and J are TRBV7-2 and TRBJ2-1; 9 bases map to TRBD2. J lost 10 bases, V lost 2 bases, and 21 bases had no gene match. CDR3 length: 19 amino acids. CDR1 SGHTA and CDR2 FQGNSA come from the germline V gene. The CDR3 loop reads CASSLSWLSLAGSSGEQFF. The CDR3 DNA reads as TGTGCCAGCAGCTTAAGTTGGTTGTCGCTAGCGGGAAGTAGTGGCGAGCAGTTCTTC.

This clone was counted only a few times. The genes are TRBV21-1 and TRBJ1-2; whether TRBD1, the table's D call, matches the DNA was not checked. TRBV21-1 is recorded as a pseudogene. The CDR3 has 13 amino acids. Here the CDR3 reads CASSSKRHDGYTF. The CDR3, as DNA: TGTGCCAGCAGCAGCAAGAGACATGATGGCTACACCTTC.

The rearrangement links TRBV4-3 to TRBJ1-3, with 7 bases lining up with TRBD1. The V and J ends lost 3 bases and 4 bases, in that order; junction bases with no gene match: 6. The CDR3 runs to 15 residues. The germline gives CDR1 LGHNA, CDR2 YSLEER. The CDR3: CASSQDTGVGNTIYF. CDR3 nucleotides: TGCGCCAGCAGCCAGGATACAGGGGTCGGAAACACCATATATTTT.

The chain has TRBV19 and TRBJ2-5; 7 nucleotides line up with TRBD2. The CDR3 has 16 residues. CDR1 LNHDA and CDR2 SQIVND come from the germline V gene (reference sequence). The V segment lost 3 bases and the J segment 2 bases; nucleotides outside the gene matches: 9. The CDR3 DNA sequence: TGTGCCAGTAGTATGGTGACACCGCGGGGGCAAGAGACCCAGTACTTC. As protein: CASSMVTPRGQETQYF.

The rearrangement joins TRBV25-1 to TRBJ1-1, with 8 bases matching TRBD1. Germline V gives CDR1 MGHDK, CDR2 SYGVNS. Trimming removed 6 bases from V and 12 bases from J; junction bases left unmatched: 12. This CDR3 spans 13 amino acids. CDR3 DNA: TGTGCCAGCAGCCCTCAGGGGGCGCTCCGCACTTTCTTT. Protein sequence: CASSPQGALRTFF.

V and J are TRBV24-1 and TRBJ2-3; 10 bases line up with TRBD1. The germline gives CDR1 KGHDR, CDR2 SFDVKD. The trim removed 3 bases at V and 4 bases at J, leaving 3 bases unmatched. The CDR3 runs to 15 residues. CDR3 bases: TGTGCCACCAGTGATCCGACAGGGGGCGCAGATACGCAGTATTTT. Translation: CATSDPTGGADTQYF.

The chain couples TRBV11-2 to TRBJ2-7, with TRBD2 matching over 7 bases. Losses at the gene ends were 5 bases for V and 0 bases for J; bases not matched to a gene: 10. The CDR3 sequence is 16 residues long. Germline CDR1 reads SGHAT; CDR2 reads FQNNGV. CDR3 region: CASSTTSGGSSYEQYF. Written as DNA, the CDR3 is TGTGCCAGCAGCACGACGTCCGGCGGGAGCTCCTACGAGCAGTACTTC.

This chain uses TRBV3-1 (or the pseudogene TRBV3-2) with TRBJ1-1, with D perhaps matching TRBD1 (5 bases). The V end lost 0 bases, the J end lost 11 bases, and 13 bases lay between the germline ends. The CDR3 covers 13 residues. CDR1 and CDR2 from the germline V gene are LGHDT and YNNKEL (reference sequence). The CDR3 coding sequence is TGTGCCAGCAGCCAAGATAGGGCAGGGCGGGCTTTCTTT. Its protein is CASSQDRAGRAFF.

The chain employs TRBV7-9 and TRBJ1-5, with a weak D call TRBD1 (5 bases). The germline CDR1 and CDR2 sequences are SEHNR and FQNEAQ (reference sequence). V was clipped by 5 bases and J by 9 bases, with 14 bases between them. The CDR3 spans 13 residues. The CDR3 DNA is TGTGCCAGCAGCCTTGAGGCCACAGGGCCCCAGCATTTT. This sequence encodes CASSLEATGPQHF.

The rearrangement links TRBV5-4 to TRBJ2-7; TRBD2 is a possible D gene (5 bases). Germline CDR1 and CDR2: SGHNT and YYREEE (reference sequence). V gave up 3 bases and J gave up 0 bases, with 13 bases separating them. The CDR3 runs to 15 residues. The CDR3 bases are TGTGCCAGCAGCTCGCGGCCGGGGAGCTCCTACGAGCAGTACTTC. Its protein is CASSSRPGSSYEQYF. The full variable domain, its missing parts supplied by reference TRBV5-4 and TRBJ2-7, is ETGVTQSPTHLIKTRGQQVTLRCSSQSGHNTVSWYQQALGQGPQFIFQYYREEENGRGNFPPRFSGLQFPNYSSELNVNALELDDSALYLCASSSRPGSSYEQYFGPGTRLTVT.

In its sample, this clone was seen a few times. The CDR3 reads CAIRSGQDANYGYTF. CDR3 nucleotide sequence: TGTGCCATCAGATCGGGACAGGACGCGAACTATGGCTACACCTTC. The chain joins TRBV10-3 to TRBJ1-2; 8 positions match TRBD1. The CDR3 has 15 residues. Germline-derived CDR1 and CDR2 are ENHRY and SYGVKD. Trimming took 6 bases from V and 2 from J; bases not matched to a gene: 8.

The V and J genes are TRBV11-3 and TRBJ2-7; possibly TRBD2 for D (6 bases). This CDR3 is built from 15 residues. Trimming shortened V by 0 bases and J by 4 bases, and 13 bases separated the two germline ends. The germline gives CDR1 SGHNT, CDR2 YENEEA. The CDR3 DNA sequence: TGTGCCAGCAGCTTAGATGCGCGGGAAGGTTACGAGCAGTACTTC. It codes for CASSLDAREGYEQYF.

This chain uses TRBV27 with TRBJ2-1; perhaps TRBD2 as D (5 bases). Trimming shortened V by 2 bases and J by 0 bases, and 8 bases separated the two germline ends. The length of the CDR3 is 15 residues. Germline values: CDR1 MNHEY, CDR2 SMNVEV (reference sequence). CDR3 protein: CASSLDTSSYNEQFF. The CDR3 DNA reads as TGTGCCAGCAGTTTAGACACTAGCTCCTACAATGAGCAGTTCTTC.

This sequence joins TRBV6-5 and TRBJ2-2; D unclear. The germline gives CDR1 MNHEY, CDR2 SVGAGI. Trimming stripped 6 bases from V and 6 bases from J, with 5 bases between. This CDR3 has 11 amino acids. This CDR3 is CASRASGELFF. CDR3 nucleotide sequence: TGTGCCAGCAGAGCGTCCGGGGAGCTGTTTTTT.

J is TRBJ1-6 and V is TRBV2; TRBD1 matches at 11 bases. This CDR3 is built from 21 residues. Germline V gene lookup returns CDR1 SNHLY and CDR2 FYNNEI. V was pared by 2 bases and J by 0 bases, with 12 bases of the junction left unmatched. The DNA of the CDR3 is TGTGCCAGCAGTGAATCGAAAGGGACAGGGGGAGTCTTCTCCTATAATTCACCCCTCCACTTT. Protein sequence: CASSESKGTGGVFSYNSPLHF.